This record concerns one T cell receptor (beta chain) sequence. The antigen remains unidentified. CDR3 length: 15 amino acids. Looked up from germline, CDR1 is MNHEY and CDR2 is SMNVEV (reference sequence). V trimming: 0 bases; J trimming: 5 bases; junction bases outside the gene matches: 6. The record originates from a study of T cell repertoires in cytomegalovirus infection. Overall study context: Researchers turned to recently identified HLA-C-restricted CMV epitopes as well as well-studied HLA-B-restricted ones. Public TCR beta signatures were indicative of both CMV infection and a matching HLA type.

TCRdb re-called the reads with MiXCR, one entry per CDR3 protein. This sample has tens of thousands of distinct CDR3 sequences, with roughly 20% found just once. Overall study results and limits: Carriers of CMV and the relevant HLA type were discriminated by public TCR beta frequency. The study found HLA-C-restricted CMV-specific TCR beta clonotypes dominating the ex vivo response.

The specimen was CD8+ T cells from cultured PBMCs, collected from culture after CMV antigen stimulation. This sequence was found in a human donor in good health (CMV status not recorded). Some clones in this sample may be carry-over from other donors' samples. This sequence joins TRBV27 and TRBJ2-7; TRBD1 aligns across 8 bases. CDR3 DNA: TGTGCCAGCAGTTTATCGGGACAGGATATCCACGAGCAGTACTTC. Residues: CASSLSGQDIHEQYF.